This is a list of T cell receptor beta chains from one sample in a study of T cells in Graves' hyperthyroidism and ophthalmopathy. TCRdb re-derived calls from the multiplex PCR reads in MiXCR, one entry per CDR3 protein. The top ten hold around 15% of the sample, which has roughly 660,000 distinct CDR3 sequences, approximately 15% seen once. Sequenced input: blood. The source of these receptors is a man between 45 and 60 years old with Graves' hyperthyroidism. The CDR3 runs from the conserved cysteine through the conserved F or W. Fields, in order: V gene, D gene, clone size, J gene, CDR3 protein, CDR3 DNA. D genes are given only for firm matches. Expanded clones get a size class; other rows say once, few or many, or leave the size out.

>TRBV12-3/TRBV12-4|.|.|TRBJ1-3
CASSLWAGGNTIYF
TGTGCCAGCAGTTTATGGGCAGGCGGAAACACCATATATTTT
>TRBV7-8|TRBD1|few|TRBJ2-7
CASSLPRQGASYEQYF
TGTGCCAGCAGCTTACCTCGACAGGGGGCTTCCTACGAGCAGTACTTC
>TRBV5-5|.|few|TRBJ1-6
CASSFLAGNSPLHF
TGTGCCAGCAGCTTCCTCGCGGGGAATTCACCCCTCCACTTT
>TRBV2|.|many|TRBJ1-5
CASQPGTTGQPQHF
TGTGCCAGCCAACCCGGGACAACGGGACAGCCCCAGCATTTT
>TRBV28|TRBD2|many|TRBJ2-2
CASSPLAGHTGELFF
TGTGCCAGCAGTCCGCTAGCGGGACACACCGGGGAGCTGTTTTTT
>TRBV7-2|.|.|TRBJ1-1
CASSLRSGRDRNTEAFF
TGTGCCAGCAGCTTAAGGTCTGGCCGTGACAGGAACACTGAAGCTTTCTTT
>TRBV6-1|.|once|TRBJ1-5
CASSQDGLGNQPQHF
TGTGCCAGCAGCCAGGACGGGCTAGGGAATCAGCCCCAGCATTTT
>TRBV4-2|.|.|TRBJ2-1
CASSQDLTNNEQFF
TGTGCCAGCAGCCAAGACCTGACGAACAATGAGCAGTTCTTC
>TRBV20-1|TRBD2|few|TRBJ2-3
CSAPWAAGGTDTQYF
TGCAGTGCTCCTTGGGCAGCGGGAGGCACAGATACGCAGTATTTT
>TRBV18|TRBD2|many|TRBJ2-7
CASSAGGVGEQYF
TGTGCCAGCTCAGCGGGAGGCGTGGGCGAGCAGTACTTC
>TRBV20-1|.|few|TRBJ2-7
CSARPTSGQPNEQYF
TGCAGTGCTAGACCAACCTCAGGACAGCCAAACGAGCAGTACTTC
>TRBV7-9|.|.|TRBJ1-4
CASSPSGTSATNEKLFF
TGTGCCAGCAGCCCCAGCGGGACATCGGCAACTAATGAAAAACTGTTTTTT
>TRBV19|.|few|TRBJ1-1
CASSMRRSEAFF
TGTGCCAGTAGTATGAGGCGGTCTGAAGCTTTCTTT
>TRBV20-1|.|.|TRBJ2-1
CSARGGADNEQFF
TGCAGTGCTAGAGGCGGAGCGGACAATGAGCAGTTCTTC
>TRBV20-1|.|.|TRBJ1-1
CSASTNVNTEAFF
TGCAGTGCTAGTACCAATGTGAACACTGAAGCTTTCTTT
>TRBV18|.|many|TRBJ2-1
CASSLPPREQFF
TGTGCCAGCTCGCTTCCCCCTAGAGAGCAGTTCTTC
>TRBV3-1|TRBD1|many|TRBJ2-1
CASSPDRGRHAEQFF
TGTGCCAGCAGCCCCGACAGGGGAAGGCACGCTGAGCAGTTCTTC
>TRBV6-1|.|.|TRBJ2-1
CASSEAYTGNNEQFF
TGTGCCAGCAGTGAAGCCTATACAGGGAACAATGAGCAGTTCTTC
>TRBV19|.|.|TRBJ1-4
CASQDGNEKLFF
TGTGCCAGCCAGGACGGTAATGAAAAACTGTTTTTT
>TRBV5-8|TRBD1|many|TRBJ2-3
CASSFRDRGDTQYF
TGTGCCAGCAGCTTCCGGGACAGGGGCGATACGCAGTATTTT
>TRBV24-1|.|many|TRBJ1-2
CATSDSLYGYTF
TGTGCCACCAGTGATTCCCTTTACGGCTACACCTTC
>TRBV11-2|TRBD1|many|TRBJ2-7
CASSLGTGGGEQYF
TGTGCCAGCAGCTTAGGGACAGGGGGGGGCGAGCAGTACTTC